One and the same sample provided the 31 T cell receptor beta chains below, sequenced in a study of cytomegalovirus exposure and HLA in healthy donors. Primers: 60 Vbeta forward and 13 Jbeta reverse. This table comes from immunoSEQ multiplex PCR, and its TCRdb copy is limited to in-frame clones, with some not included. This table has 100,000 to 150,000 clones, about three quarters appearing once. The sequencing sample was made of PBMCs. These receptors all stem from a man aged 50-59 years in good health and CMV-seropositive.

The V and J genes are TRBV2 and TRBJ2-1, with a possible D match to TRBD2 (6 bases). The CDR3 runs to 13 residues. Trimming removed 7 bases at V and 6 bases at J, with 13 bases between. In germline, CDR1 is SNHLY, CDR2 FYNNEI. The CDR3 DNA is TGTGCCAGCAAAGGGGACTCCCTCAATGAGCAGTTCTTC. Its protein product is CASKGDSLNEQFF. Filled out from reference TRBV2 and TRBJ2-1, the complete variable domain reads EPEVTQTPSHQVTQMGQEVILRCVPISNHLYFYWYRQILGQKVEFLVSFYNNEISEKSEIFDDQFSVERPDGSNFTLKIRSTKLEDSAMYFCASKGDSLNEQFFGPGTRLTVL.

This rearrangement joins TRBV19 to TRBJ1-5, with 7 positions matching TRBD1. J gave up 4 bases and V 3 bases, and 9 bases lay outside the gene matches. This CDR3 comprises 16 residues. CDR1 is LNHDA, CDR2 SQIVND, per germline (reference sequence). The CDR3 region is CASSMRGTDRNQPQHF. The CDR3 DNA reads TGTGCCAGTAGTATGCGCGGGACAGACCGGAATCAGCCCCAGCATTTT.

The chain carries TRBV27 and TRBJ2-1; D may be TRBD2 (5 bases). The CDR3 contains 13 residues. V gave up 2 bases and J gave up 8 bases, with 10 bases separating them. CDR1 is MNHEY, CDR2 SMNVEV, per germline (reference sequence). This CDR3 reads CASSLLAPDEQFF. In DNA, the CDR3 is TGTGCCAGCAGTTTACTAGCTCCCGATGAGCAGTTCTTC.

The chain combines TRBV15 with TRBJ1-1; 9 bases line up with TRBD1. V lost 3 bases, J lost 4 bases, and 6 bases stayed unmatched. Germline V gene lookup returns CDR1 LNHNV and CDR2 YYDKDF (reference sequence). The CDR3 is 15 amino acids. CDR3 sequence: CATSRGQGWGTEAFF. The CDR3 DNA follows: TGTGCCACCAGCAGGGGACAGGGTTGGGGCACTGAAGCTTTCTTT.

A single count supports this clone. This chain connects TRBV19 to TRBJ1-5, with D perhaps matching TRBD1 (6 bases). Germline values: CDR1 LNHDA, CDR2 SQIVND (reference sequence). Trimming took 6 bases from V and 4 from J, leaving 22 bases between them. The CDR3 is 17 residues long. The CDR3 coding sequence is TGTGCCAGTAGGCACCGCTCACCGGGACACCCAAATCAGCCCCAGCATTTT. It is translated as CASRHRSPGHPNQPQHF.

This clone has a handful of counts. J is TRBJ2-3 and V is TRBV14; weak D call: TRBD2 (5 bases). With 3 bases removed from V and 1 base from J, the gap between germline ends came to 8 bases. The CDR3 runs 14 residues. The germline V gene encodes CDR1 SGHDN and CDR2 FVKESK. In DNA, the CDR3 is TGTGCCAGCAGCCAGAGAGGGCGCACAGATACGCAGTATTTT. This translates into CASSQRGRTDTQYF.

The genes are TRBV2 and TRBJ2-1, with 11 positions matching TRBD1. The CDR3 is 15 residues long. The germline V gene has CDR1 SNHLY and CDR2 FYNNEI. J was trimmed by 9 bases and V by 7 bases; bases with no gene match: 11. This chain's CDR3 is CASNFGTGGIGEQFF. In DNA form, the CDR3 reads TGTGCCAGCAACTTCGGGACAGGGGGTATCGGTGAGCAGTTCTTC.

This chain connects TRBV11-2 to TRBJ2-5, with 7 bases identical to TRBD2. CDR1 is SGHAT, CDR2 FQNNGV, per germline. The CDR3 is made up of 15 amino acids. Trimming at V came to 5 bases and at J to 5 bases, leaving 11 bases not matched to a gene. The CDR3 coding sequence is TGTGCCAGCAGCCCCGGGAGGCTCAAGTGGGAGACCCAGTACTTC. Translation: CASSPGRLKWETQYF.

The chain joins TRBV7-2 to TRBJ2-5; the D gene is possibly TRBD1 (6 bases). The CDR3 covers 14 residues. V was clipped by 4 bases and J by 2 bases, with 11 bases between them. CDR1 and CDR2 (germline): SGHTA, FQGNSA. The CDR3 loop reads CASSWIGGQETQYF. The DNA for the CDR3 is TGTGCCAGCAGCTGGATAGGGGGACAAGAGACCCAGTACTTC.

The count of this clone is one. The V gene is TRBV5-1, the J gene TRBJ2-6; D remains ambiguous. There are 15 residues in the CDR3. The V and J ends lost 7 bases and 2 bases respectively, with 13 bases between them. Germline V CDR1 and CDR2: SGHRS, YFSETQ. CDR3 sequence (DNA): TGCGCCAGCGCGACTGAACCCCCTGGGGCCAACGTCCTGACTTTC. It encodes CASATEPPGANVLTF.

The CDR3 spells CASSFGEVKSYNEQFF. DNA of the CDR3: TGTGCCAGCAGTTTTGGGGAGGTGAAATCCTACAATGAGCAGTTCTTC. The J gene is TRBJ2-1, the V gene TRBV28, with D tentatively TRBD2 (6 bases). The CDR3 contains 16 residues. Per germline, CDR1 MDHEN and CDR2 SYDVKM. V was trimmed by 3 bases and J by 1 base, leaving 13 bases between them. Combining the CDR3 with reference TRBV28 and TRBJ2-1 gives the whole variable domain DVKVTQSSRYLVKRTGEKVFLECVQDMDHENMFWYRQDPGLGLRLIYFSYDVKMKEKGDIPEGYSVSREKKERFSLILESASTNQTSMYLCASSFGEVKSYNEQFFGPGTRLTVL.

Of note for this clone: Relative to the germline gene, one junction end is altered; a read error may explain this. The chain is built from TRBV7-9 and TRBJ2-2, with no clear D. CDR1 SEHNR and CDR2 FQNEAQ come from the germline V gene (reference sequence). This CDR3 spans 13 amino acids. For the CDR3, the DNA is TGTTCCAGCAGCCTTTCGGGTACCGGGGAGCTGTTTTTT. Translated, it gives CSSSLSGTGELFF. The whole variable domain, remainder taken from reference TRBV7-9 and TRBJ2-2, is DTGVSQNPRHKITKRGQNVTFRCDPISEHNRLYWYRQTLGQGPEFLTYFQNEAQLEKSRLLSDRFSAERPKGSFSTLEIQRTEQGDSAMYLCSSSLSGTGELFFGEGSRLTVL.

The chain combines TRBV4-2 with TRBJ1-5; no reliable D call. V shed 4 bases and J shed 2 bases, with 9 bases lying between them. The CDR3 loop spans 14 amino acids. Germline CDR1 reads LGHNA; CDR2 reads YNFKEQ. The CDR3 DNA sequence: TGTGCCAGCAGCCCACTTCCCCGCAATCAGCCCCAGCATTTT. Encoded protein: CASSPLPRNQPQHF.

V and J are TRBV6-1 and TRBJ2-1, with 10 nucleotides matching TRBD2. V shed 7 bases, J shed 8 bases, and the junction held 8 bases outside the gene matches. The CDR3 contains 14 residues. Germline CDR1 reads MNHNS; CDR2 reads SASEGT. This chain's CDR3 is CASTSAGGVDEQFF. The DNA for the CDR3 is TGTGCCAGCACGTCAGCGGGGGGGGTGGATGAGCAGTTCTTC.

This clone has only one observation. This chain joins TRBV7-2 and TRBJ1-1; weak D call: TRBD1 (5 bases). The CDR3 loop spans 15 amino acids. Per the germline V gene, CDR1 is SGHTA and CDR2 is FQGNSA. V was trimmed by 5 bases and J by 5 bases, leaving 18 bases between them. The CDR3 DNA follows: TGTGCCAGCAGCCTCCGGGACTCCCTGGAGACTGAAGCTTTCTTT. Translated: CASSLRDSLETEAFF.

This clone has just a few counts. The chain combines TRBV7-9 with TRBJ2-3; TRBD2 aligns across 10 bases. Germline trimming cut 5 bases from V and 1 base from J; bases unmatched to any gene: 9. Germline V gene data show CDR1 as SEHNR and CDR2 as FQNEAQ (reference sequence). The CDR3 has 17 residues. The CDR3 DNA reads TGTGCCAGCAGCCCGGTAAGAGGGACTAGCGGCACAGATACGCAGTATTTT. It translates to CASSPVRGTSGTDTQYF. Based on the CDR3 plus reference TRBV7-9 and TRBJ2-3, the full variable domain is DTGVSQNPRHKITKRGQNVTFRCDPISEHNRLYWYRQTLGQGPEFLTYFQNEAQLEKSRLLSDRFSAERPKGSFSTLEIQRTEQGDSAMYLCASSPVRGTSGTDTQYFGPGTRLTVL.

With respect to this clone: In the same sample, other DNA sequences code for this CDR3. V and J are TRBV5-1 and TRBJ1-1; D not resolved. The ends were cut back, 5 bases at V and 8 bases at J, with 22 bases in the middle. Germline V gene data show CDR1 as SGHRS and CDR2 as YFSETQ. The CDR3 runs 15 residues. Here the CDR3 DNA reads TGCGCCAGCAGTAAGGAGGGTCCCGTGGTCACCGAAGCTTTCTTT. Its protein is CASSKEGPVVTEAFF. The full variable domain, its missing parts supplied by reference TRBV5-1 and TRBJ1-1, is KAGVTQTPRYLIKTRGQQVTLSCSPISGHRSVSWYQQTPGQGLQFLFEYFSETQRNKGNFPGRFSGRQFSNSRSEMNVSTLELGDSALYLCASSKEGPVVTEAFFGQGTRLTVV.

The rearrangement uses TRBV7-9 and TRBJ2-1; perhaps TRBD2 as D (6 bases). Germline assignment: CDR1 SEHNR and CDR2 FQNEAQ (reference sequence). Trimming cost V 1 base and J 4 bases, with 17 bases left between them. This CDR3 has 17 residues. Written as DNA, the CDR3 is TGTGCCAGCAGCTTAGTTCCGGGCGGGAATTTATACAATGAGCAGTTCTTC. It translates to CASSLVPGGNLYNEQFF.

The V gene is TRBV6-5, the J gene TRBJ2-1, with D tentatively TRBD2 (6 bases). This CDR3 is built from 14 residues. Trimming shortened V by 6 bases and J by 8 bases, and 17 bases separated the two germline ends. Germline V lookup: CDR1 MNHEY, CDR2 SVGAGI. CDR3 sequence reads: CASSGTRDRDEQFF. CDR3 bases: TGTGCCAGCAGCGGGACTCGGGACCGCGATGAGCAGTTCTTC.

There are a few counts of this clone. The gene calls are TRBV7-9 and TRBJ1-2; D is possibly TRBD1 (6 bases). The V and J ends lost 5 bases and 0 bases respectively, with 16 bases between them. This CDR3 has 16 amino acids. Germline V lookup: CDR1 SEHNR, CDR2 FQNEAQ (reference sequence). The CDR3 region is CASSPQGRDANYGYTF. The CDR3 DNA follows: TGTGCCAGCAGCCCTCAGGGGAGGGATGCTAACTATGGCTACACCTTC.

The chain recombines TRBV29-1 with TRBJ2-3; 7 nucleotides match TRBD1. Germline V gene sequence: CDR1 SQVTM, CDR2 ANQGSEA. Trimming at V came to 2 bases and at J to 2 bases, leaving 1 base not matched to a gene. The CDR3 covers 13 residues. CDR3 protein: CSVERGLTDTQYF. The CDR3, as DNA: TGCAGCGTTGAAAGGGGGCTCACAGATACGCAGTATTTT.

The chain couples TRBV18 to TRBJ2-1; TRBD2 matches at 8 bases. V was pared by 3 bases and J by 5 bases, with 6 bases of the junction left unmatched. The CDR3 length is 15 residues. Germline lookup yields CDR1 KGHSH and CDR2 LQKENI. This CDR3 is CASSPPGLGHNEQFF. Written as DNA, the CDR3 is TGTGCCAGCTCACCTCCGGGACTAGGTCACAATGAGCAGTTCTTC.

V gene TRBV4-2 combines with J gene TRBJ2-5; a weak D match, TRBD1 (6 bases). The V end was cut by 3 bases, the J end by 1 base, with 12 bases between. This CDR3 is 15 amino acids long. Looked up from germline, CDR1 is LGHNA and CDR2 is YNFKEQ. CDR3 amino acids: CASSQGTGIQETQYF. CDR3 DNA sequence: TGTGCCAGCAGCCAGGGCACAGGGATCCAAGAGACCCAGTACTTC.

The V call is TRBV6-1, the J call TRBJ1-5; unclear D gene. Trimming removed 1 base at V and 3 bases at J, with 7 bases between. The CDR3 sequence is 14 residues long. Germline loops: CDR1 MNHNS, CDR2 SASEGT. The CDR3 is CASSEGGYNQPQHF. The CDR3 DNA follows: TGTGCCAGCAGTGAAGGAGGGTACAATCAGCCCCAGCATTTT.

V is TRBV27 and J is TRBJ2-1; weak D call: TRBD1 (6 bases). From germline, CDR1 is MNHEY and CDR2 SMNVEV (reference sequence). CDR3 length equals 15 residues. With 5 bases removed from V and 3 bases from J, the gap between germline ends came to 14 bases. The CDR3 DNA follows: TGTGCCAGCAGTCCCGAACTGGACAGCTACAATGAGCAGTTCTTC. It encodes CASSPELDSYNEQFF.

This clone has only one observation. One end of the junction does not line up with germline, which may come from a read error. The rearrangement links TRBV5-1 to TRBJ2-5; perhaps TRBD2 as D (6 bases). The length of the CDR3 is 15 residues. The germline gives CDR1 SGHRS, CDR2 YFSETQ. The CDR3 spells CASSPRLVGAETQYF. CDR3 coding DNA: TGTGCCAGCAGCCCGCGACTAGTAGGGGCCGAGACCCAGTACTTC.

This rearrangement joins TRBV9 to TRBJ1-1, with D possibly TRBD1 on 6 matching bases. Trimming cost V 0 bases and J 7 bases, with 13 bases left between them. Looked up from germline, CDR1 is SGDLS and CDR2 is YYNGEE. There are 14 residues in the CDR3. CDR3 sequence reads: CASSVETGLGEAFF. The CDR3 nucleotides read TGTGCCAGCAGCGTAGAAACAGGGCTGGGTGAAGCTTTCTTT.

The chain has TRBV5-4 and TRBJ1-3, with D possibly being TRBD1 (5 bases). The CDR3 loop spans 15 amino acids. Trimming removed 0 bases from V and 2 bases from J, with 9 bases in between. CDR1 and CDR2 from the germline V gene are SGHNT and YYREEE (reference sequence). CDR3 sequence (DNA): TGTGCCAGCAGCTTGGGCGGACAACCTGGAAACACCATATATTTT. Amino acids: CASSLGGQPGNTIYF.

This chain connects TRBV19 to TRBJ1-5; D is perhaps TRBD1 (5 bases). V dropped 4 bases and J dropped 7 bases, with 23 bases sitting between them. This CDR3 has 17 amino acids. Germline V lookup: CDR1 LNHDA, CDR2 SQIVND (reference sequence). The CDR3 sequence is CASSTTRRGGSRQPQHF. CDR3 DNA: TGTGCCAGTAGTACAACCCGTCGGGGGGGTAGCCGACAGCCCCAGCATTTT.

The chain links TRBV2 to TRBJ1-1; D gene unclear. CDR1 is SNHLY and CDR2 is FYNNEI in the germline V gene. The CDR3 is made up of 11 amino acids. Trimming removed 5 bases at V and 5 bases at J, with 6 bases between. The DNA of the CDR3 is TGTGCCAGCAGTCCAGGTACTGAAGCTTTCTTT. Residues: CASSPGTEAFF.

This clone was seen only a few times. The genes are TRBV18 and TRBJ2-7; 9 positions match TRBD2. V shed 3 bases, J shed 0 bases, and the junction held 6 bases outside the gene matches. This CDR3 comprises 16 residues. Germline values: CDR1 KGHSH, CDR2 LQKENI. DNA for the CDR3: TGTGCCAGCTCACCCCTAGCGGGGCCGAGCTCCTACGAGCAGTACTTC. Its translation: CASSPLAGPSSYEQYF. Using reference TRBV18 and TRBJ2-7 for the parts outside the CDR3, the full variable domain is NAGVMQNPRHLVRRRGQEARLRCSPMKGHSHVYWYRQLPEEGLKFMVYLQKENIIDESGMPKERFSAEFPKEGPSILRIQQVVRGDSAAYFCASSPLAGPSSYEQYFGPGTRLTVT.